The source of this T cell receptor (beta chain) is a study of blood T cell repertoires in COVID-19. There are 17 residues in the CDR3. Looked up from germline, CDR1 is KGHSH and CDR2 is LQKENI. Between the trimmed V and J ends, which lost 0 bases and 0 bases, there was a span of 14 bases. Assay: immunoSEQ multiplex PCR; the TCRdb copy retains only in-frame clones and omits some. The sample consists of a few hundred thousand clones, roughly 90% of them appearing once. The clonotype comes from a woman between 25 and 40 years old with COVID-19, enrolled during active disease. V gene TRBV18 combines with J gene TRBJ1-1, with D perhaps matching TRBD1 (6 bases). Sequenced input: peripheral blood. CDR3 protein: CASSPPTAQGLNTEAFF. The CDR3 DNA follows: TGTGCCAGCTCACCACCAACAGCGCAGGGGCTGAACACTGAAGCTTTCTTT.